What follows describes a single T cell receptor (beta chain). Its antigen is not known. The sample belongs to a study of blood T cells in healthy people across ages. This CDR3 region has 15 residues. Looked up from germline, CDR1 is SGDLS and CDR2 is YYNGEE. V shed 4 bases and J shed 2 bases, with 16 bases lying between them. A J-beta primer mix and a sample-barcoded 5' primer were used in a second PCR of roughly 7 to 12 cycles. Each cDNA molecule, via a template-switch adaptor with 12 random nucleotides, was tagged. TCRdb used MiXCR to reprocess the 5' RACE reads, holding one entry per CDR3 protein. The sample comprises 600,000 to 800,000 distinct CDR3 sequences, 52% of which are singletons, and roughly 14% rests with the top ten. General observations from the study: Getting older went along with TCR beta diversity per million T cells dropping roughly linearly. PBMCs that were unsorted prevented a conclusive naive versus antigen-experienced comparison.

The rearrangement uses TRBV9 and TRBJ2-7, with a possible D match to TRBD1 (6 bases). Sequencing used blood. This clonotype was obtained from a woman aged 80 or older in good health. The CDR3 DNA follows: TGTGCCAGCAGCCGAGAAGGGGGACCGACCTACGAGCAGTACTTC. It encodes CASSREGGPTYEQYF.